A single sample is the source of the 19 T cell receptor beta chains below, sequenced in a study of CD8 T cells in ankylosing spondylitis. Each CDR3 protein is one row after TCRdb ran MiXCR on the 5' RACE reads. The sample contains roughly 130,000 distinct CDR3 sequences, 6.5% to 8.5% of which appear only once. The sequenced sample consisted of synovial fluid, either unsorted or a sorted T cell fraction (not recorded which). These receptors came from a male donor with ankylosing spondylitis.

The chain joins TRBV6-4 to TRBJ2-1, with 12 bases fitting TRBD2. Germline V gene sequence: CDR1 MRHNA, CDR2 SNTAGT. The CDR3 consists of 17 residues. V lost 2 bases and J lost 10; bases outside the gene matches: 12. This CDR3 is CASSDPSLAGGPGEQFF. In nucleotides, the CDR3 is TGTGCCAGCAGTGACCCAAGTCTAGCGGGAGGGCCCGGAGAGCAGTTCTTC.

The chain is built from TRBV12-3 or TRBV12-4 and TRBJ2-3; 14 positions match TRBD2. Losses at the gene ends were 1 base for V and 4 bases for J; bases not matched to a gene: 4. CDR3 length equals 17 residues. CDR3 DNA: TGTGCCAGCAGTTTAGGGGGACTAGCGGGAGTAGCAGATACGCAGTATTTT. Translating it yields CASSLGGLAGVADTQYF.

The chain links TRBV7-9 to TRBJ2-3; no reliable D call. This CDR3 comprises 15 residues. In germline, CDR1 is SEHNR, CDR2 FQNEAQ (reference sequence). V was trimmed by 1 base and J by 0 bases, leaving 8 bases between them. The CDR3 spells CASSLGQASTDTQYF. DNA of the CDR3: TGTGCCAGCAGCTTAGGGCAGGCGAGCACAGATACGCAGTATTTT.

This clonotype has at least ten counts. This sequence joins TRBV7-6 and TRBJ2-3; D call uncertain. This CDR3 is 16 amino acids long. V was shortened by 0 bases and J by 0 bases, with 10 bases between the two germline ends. The germline CDR1 and CDR2 sequences are SGHVS and FNYEAQ. The CDR3 nucleotides are TGTGCCAGCAGCTTAGCGTCGACGGGTAGCACAGATACGCAGTATTTT. As protein: CASSLASTGSTDTQYF.

This clonotype was counted a few times. The J gene is TRBJ2-1, the V gene TRBV20-1; 9 nucleotides match TRBD2. The V gene end was trimmed by 4 bases and the J gene end by 1 base; junction bases not matched to a gene: 5. The CDR3 is 15 residues long. CDR1 is DFQATT and CDR2 is SNEGSKA in the germline V gene (reference sequence). The CDR3 DNA follows: TGCAGTGCTATCCCCCTAGCGGGGTCCTACAATGAGCAGTTCTTC. As protein: CSAIPLAGSYNEQFF.

The table lists this clonotype with many counts. The rearrangement joins TRBV11-2 to TRBJ1-1, with D hard to call. This CDR3 contains 13 residues. Trimming removed 0 bases at V and 5 bases at J, with 7 bases between. CDR1 and CDR2 (germline): SGHAT, FQNNGV. The CDR3 region is CASSLDWGTEAFF. The CDR3 coding sequence is TGTGCCAGCAGCTTAGATTGGGGTACTGAAGCTTTCTTT.

This clonotype occurred a few times. V and J are TRBV5-6 and TRBJ2-7; tentatively, D is TRBD2 (7 bases). This CDR3 region has 18 residues. CDR1 is SGHDT, CDR2 YYEEEE, per germline. The ends were cut back, 5 bases at V and 0 bases at J, with 24 bases in the middle. This CDR3 is CASRPGLLGGPSSYEQYF. The CDR3 bases are TGTGCCAGCAGACCCGGACTACTCGGGGGGCCAAGCTCCTACGAGCAGTACTTC.

There are a few counts of this clonotype. V gene TRBV12-3 or TRBV12-4 combines with J gene TRBJ2-7; TRBD1 is a possible D gene (8 bases). Trimming shortened V by 4 bases and J by 7 bases, and 20 bases separated the two germline ends. The CDR3 length is 15 residues. The CDR3 coding sequence is TGTGCCAGCAGTTGGCGGGGGACCAACAGGGGGGAGCAGTACTTC. Residues: CASSWRGTNRGEQYF.

This clonotype was counted at least ten times. The chain uses TRBV7-2 and TRBJ1-2; D remains unclear. There are 15 residues in the CDR3. V lost 1 base, J lost 3 bases, and 12 bases lay in between. Looked up from germline, CDR1 is SGHTA and CDR2 is FQGNSA. The CDR3 reads CASSLVQGQDYGYTF. CDR3 coding DNA: TGTGCCAGCAGCTTAGTCCAAGGGCAGGACTATGGCTACACCTTC.

As concerns this clonotype: A read error may be the cause here, since a much bigger clone is one base away. This rearrangement joins TRBV29-1 to TRBJ2-2, with D maybe TRBD2 (5 bases). CDR1 and CDR2 (germline): SQVTM, ANQGSEA. The CDR3 runs 12 residues. The CDR3 DNA reads TGCAGCGTTTTCAAGCGGCCCGGGGAGATGTTTTTT. Its protein is CSVFKRPGEMFF.

V and J are TRBV5-1 and TRBJ2-5, with D perhaps TRBD1 or TRBD2 (5 bases each). CDR1 is SGHRS and CDR2 is YFSETQ in the germline V gene. Trimming took off 1 base at V and 5 bases at J, with 12 bases between the two ends. The CDR3 loop spans 14 amino acids. This CDR3 reads CASSLWGREETQYF. CDR3 sequence (DNA): TGCGCCAGCAGCTTGTGGGGACGCGAGGAGACCCAGTACTTC.

This clonotype showed up many times. This rearrangement joins TRBV29-1 to TRBJ2-1; the match to TRBD2 covers 12 bases. J lost 4 bases, V lost 2 bases, and 3 bases had no gene match. CDR1 and CDR2 (germline): SQVTM, ANQGSEA. This CDR3 region has 15 residues. CDR3 sequence (DNA): TGCAGCGTTGAAAGGACTAGCGGGGAGTACAATGAGCAGTTCTTC. This translates into CSVERTSGEYNEQFF.

This chain joins TRBV6-1 and TRBJ1-1, with D tentatively TRBD1 (6 bases). The germline gives CDR1 MNHNS, CDR2 SASEGT. The CDR3 is 14 residues long. The V and J ends lost 6 bases and 1 base respectively, with 12 bases between them. The CDR3 DNA reads as TGTGCCAGCAGGGGGGGGACAAAGAACACTGAAGCTTTCTTT. It encodes CASRGGTKNTEAFF.

This clonotype was detected only a few times. This chain links TRBV20-1 with TRBJ1-2, with a weak D call TRBD1 (5 bases). Germline CDR1 is DFQATT and CDR2 is SNEGSKA (reference sequence). Trimming stripped 3 bases from V and 4 bases from J, with 9 bases between. The CDR3 is 12 amino acids. The CDR3 spells CSARTEIYGYTF. CDR3 bases: TGCAGTGCTAGGACAGAGATCTATGGCTACACCTTC.

This clonotype was observed many times. The chain links TRBV11-2 to TRBJ2-1, with D uncertain. Germline loops: CDR1 SGHAT, CDR2 FQNNGV. CDR3 size: 12 residues. V lost 4 bases and J lost 5, with 6 bases in between. The CDR3 nucleotides are TGTGCCAGCAGCTCCCGGGACAATGAGCAGTTCTTC. It yields the protein CASSSRDNEQFF.

J is TRBJ2-1 and V is TRBV27, with 13 bases identical to TRBD2. The V segment lost 6 bases and the J segment 0 bases; nucleotides outside the gene matches: 2. The CDR3 sequence is 16 residues long. CDR1 and CDR2 (germline): MNHEY, SMNVEV (reference sequence). This CDR3 reads CASRGLAGSSYNEQFF. CDR3 coding DNA: TGTGCCAGCAGGGGACTAGCGGGGAGCTCCTACAATGAGCAGTTCTTC.

This clonotype was recorded at least ten times. The V and J genes are TRBV7-2 and TRBJ1-3, with D perhaps TRBD1 (5 bases). The CDR3 runs 15 residues. Deletions cut 5 bases from V and 4 bases from J, with 15 bases between. Germline V gene lookup returns CDR1 SGHTA and CDR2 FQGNSA. The CDR3 DNA reads TGTGCCAGCAGCCTTGGGACGACGAAAGGAAACACCATATATTTT. Translating gives CASSLGTTKGNTIYF. The full variable domain, completed using reference TRBV7-2 and TRBJ1-3, is GAGVSQSPSNKVTEKGKDVELRCDPISGHTALYWYRQSLGQGLEFLIYFQGNSAPDKSGLPSDRFSAERTGGSVSTLTIQRTQQEDSAVYLCASSLGTTKGNTIYFGEGSWLTVV.

This clonotype was counted ten times or more. This chain uses TRBV7-2 with TRBJ2-5; TRBD1 agrees at 9 bases. Germline V gene data show CDR1 as SGHTA and CDR2 as FQGNSA. The CDR3 is made up of 14 amino acids. The ends lost 5 bases at V and 6 bases at J; junction bases unmatched: 7. CDR3 sequence: CASSERQGGQTQYF. CDR3 nucleotide sequence: TGTGCCAGCAGCGAGCGACAGGGGGGACAGACCCAGTACTTC. Variable domain in full (rest from reference TRBV7-2 and TRBJ2-5): GAGVSQSPSNKVTEKGKDVELRCDPISGHTALYWYRQSLGQGLEFLIYFQGNSAPDKSGLPSDRFSAERTGGSVSTLTIQRTQQEDSAVYLCASSERQGGQTQYFGPGTRLLVL.

Ten or more counts support this clonotype. This chain connects TRBV12-3 or TRBV12-4 to TRBJ1-3; possibly TRBD1 for D (5 bases). The V end was cut by 5 bases, the J end by 2 bases, with 16 bases between. This CDR3 is 16 amino acids long. CDR3 bases: TGTGCCAGCAGTAGGGCACAGGTGACGGCTGGAAACACCATATATTTT. Translated: CASSRAQVTAGNTIYF.